The count of the clone carrying this T cell receptor beta chain is one. Next came a second PCR, run for about 7 to 11 cycles, which used a sample-barcoded 5' primer along with a J-beta primer mix. TCRdb recomputed calls from the 5' RACE reads with MiXCR, one row per CDR3 protein. The sample includes approximately 600,000 distinct CDR3 sequences, 45% to 65% seen only once; the top ten take about two fifths. This CDR3 comprises 14 residues. Trimming took off 3 bases at V and 4 bases at J, with 12 bases between the two ends. The sample originates from a study of blood T cells in healthy people across ages.

Sequenced input: blood. The J gene is TRBJ2-5, the V gene TRBV12-3 or TRBV12-4; TRBD1 might be the D (6 bases). This sequence was found in a man in his sixties in good health. CDR3: CASSFDRLGETQYF. In nucleotides, the CDR3 is TGTGCCAGCAGTTTTGACAGGCTGGGAGAGACCCAGTACTTC.